The 32 T cell receptor beta chains listed next were all sequenced from one sample in a study of T cell repertoires in cytomegalovirus infection. TCRdb processed the reads anew with MiXCR; each CDR3 protein has one entry. The sample holds more than 650,000 distinct CDR3 sequences; 35% to 45% are singletons and the top ten take around 2.8%. The sequenced sample was PBMCs. The source is a human donor in good health (CMV status not recorded). Some clones in this sample may be carry-over from other donors' samples.

This clonotype appeared a few times. The chain uses TRBV5-1 and TRBJ1-6; TRBD1 is a possible D gene (5 bases). Trimming shortened V by 0 bases and J by 10 bases, and 14 bases separated the two germline ends. Germline CDR1 SGHRS, CDR2 YFSETQ. The CDR3 spans 15 residues. CDR3 sequence reads: CASSLVGGNSSPLHF. CDR3 nucleotides: TGCGCCAGCAGCTTGGTTGGGGGAAACAGCTCACCCCTCCACTTT.

A note on this clonotype: The junction shows a germline mismatch at one end, possibly a read error. The chain employs TRBV7-8 and TRBJ2-3, with a possible D match to TRBD1 (6 bases). Germline loops: CDR1 SGHVS, CDR2 FQNEAQ. The CDR3 sequence is 15 residues long. CDR3 protein: CASSFTGSRTETQYF. The CDR3 DNA reads TGTGCCAGCAGCTTTACAGGGTCTCGTACAGAAACGCAGTATTTT. Complete variable domain (other parts from reference TRBV7-8 and TRBJ2-3): GAGVSQSPRYKVAKRGQDVALRCDPISGHVSLFWYQQALGQGPEFLTYFQNEAQLDKSGLPSDRFFAERPEGSVSTLKIQRTQQEDSAVYLCASSFTGSRTETQYFGPGTRLTVL.

This clonotype was seen a few times. The chain recombines TRBV7-8 with TRBJ2-1, with D possibly matching TRBD1 (5 bases). The CDR3 is 14 residues long. V lost 3 bases and J 6 bases, leaving 12 bases between the germline ends. Germline V CDR1 and CDR2: SGHVS, FQNEAQ. The CDR3 bases are TGTGCCAGCAGCTTCGTAGGGGTGACCAATGAGCAGTTCTTC. It translates to CASSFVGVTNEQFF.

On this clonotype itself: One junction end does not reproduce the germline sequence, and a read error may be involved. The rearrangement links TRBV4-1 to TRBJ2-2; D remains ambiguous. The CDR3 runs to 15 residues. The germline V gene encodes CDR1 MGHRA and CDR2 YSYEKL. CDR3 sequence reads: CASSHRSMDTGELFF. The CDR3 DNA reads TGTGCCAGCAGCCACCGAAGTATGGACACCGGGGAGCTGTTTTTT.

V gene TRBV20-1 combines with J gene TRBJ1-1; TRBD1 agrees at 8 bases. The germline V gene has CDR1 DFQATT and CDR2 SNEGSKA (reference sequence). The V segment lost 0 bases and the J segment 5 bases; nucleotides outside the gene matches: 5. The CDR3 totals 14 residues. The CDR3 DNA is TGCAGTGCTAGAGATATAACAGGGGGAACTGAAGCTTTCTTT. This codes for CSARDITGGTEAFF.

On this clonotype: A much larger clonotype is one base distant, so this may be a read error. The chain employs TRBV7-2 and TRBJ2-7; possible D gene TRBD2, 5 bases. Trimming removed 9 bases at V and 9 bases at J, with 21 bases between. The CDR3 is made up of 13 amino acids. CDR1 SGHTA and CDR2 FQGNSA come from the germline V gene. The CDR3 spells CARSQSGPGGQYF. In DNA form, the CDR3 reads TGTGCCAGAAGCCAGTCCGGTCCAGGAGGGCAGTACTTC.

This clonotype has a count of ten or more. This rearrangement joins TRBV7-2 to TRBJ1-1, with 7 nucleotides matching TRBD1. Trimming cost V 5 bases and J 1 base; bases outside gene matches: 7. The CDR3 contains 15 residues. Germline V gives CDR1 SGHTA, CDR2 FQGNSA. The CDR3 loop reads CASSSHRGGNTEAFF. The CDR3 region has the DNA TGTGCCAGCAGCAGTCACAGGGGAGGGAACACTGAAGCTTTCTTT.

This clonotype was counted between two and nine times. This chain links TRBV28 with TRBJ2-7; possibly TRBD1 or TRBD2 for D (5 bases each). The CDR3 runs 15 residues. V lost 6 bases, J lost 0 bases, and 15 bases lay in between. Germline V gives CDR1 MDHEN, CDR2 SYDVKM. CDR3 residues: CASSGARGFSYEQYF. The CDR3 DNA follows: TGTGCCAGCAGCGGGGCCCGGGGTTTCTCCTACGAGCAGTACTTC. Looking up the rest from reference TRBV28 and TRBJ2-7 gives the full variable domain: DVKVTQSSRYLVKRTGEKVFLECVQDMDHENMFWYRQDPGLGLRLIYFSYDVKMKEKGDIPEGYSVSREKKERFSLILESASTNQTSMYLCASSGARGFSYEQYFGPGTRLTVT.

V is TRBV6-6 and J is TRBJ2-7; 7 bases are a match to TRBD1. This CDR3 contains 14 residues. Germline CDR1 MNHNY, CDR2 SVGAGI (reference sequence). The V segment lost 6 bases and the J segment 0 bases; nucleotides outside the gene matches: 5. The CDR3 region is CASRPTGSSYEQYF. CDR3 in DNA: TGTGCCAGCAGGCCGACAGGGTCCTCCTACGAGCAGTACTTC.

This clonotype was counted between two and nine times. V is TRBV12-3 or TRBV12-4 and J is TRBJ2-4; tentatively, D is TRBD2 (5 bases). This CDR3 is built from 13 residues. V lost 8 bases to trimming and J lost 7 bases, with 15 bases between them. The CDR3 region has the DNA TGTGCCAGCCGCCGGTTAACGGGGAACATTCAGTACTTC. Its translation: CASRRLTGNIQYF.

CDR3 nucleotide sequence: TGCAGCGTTGCAAGGGGATCCGAGCAGTACTTC. Translating it yields CSVARGSEQYF. The chain employs TRBV29-1 and TRBJ2-7, with a possible D match to TRBD1 (5 bases). This CDR3 comprises 11 residues. V was clipped by 4 bases and J by 6 bases, with 10 bases between them. CDR1 is SQVTM, CDR2 ANQGSEA, per germline.

The chain recombines TRBV28 with TRBJ2-5; 10 bases are shared with TRBD1. V was clipped by 6 bases and J by 4 bases; unmatched bases: 2. Germline lookup yields CDR1 MDHEN and CDR2 SYDVKM. The CDR3 has 13 residues. The CDR3 loop is CASSDRGLETQYF. The CDR3 DNA reads as TGTGCCAGCAGCGACAGGGGGCTAGAGACCCAGTACTTC.

As to this clonotype: A clone one base away is much larger, so this may be a read error. Lacking the conserved final phenylalanine or tryptophan, this CDR3 likely reflects a read error. The V call is TRBV7-8, the J call TRBJ2-1; 11 bases are a match to TRBD2. V dropped 3 bases and J dropped 6; count of bases not matched to a gene: 7. Germline V gene lookup returns CDR1 SGHVS and CDR2 FQNEAQ. CDR3 length: 16 amino acids. In DNA, the CDR3 is TGTGCCAGCAGCTTCCGTCGACTAGCGGGGCCCAATGAGCAGTTCTTA. It specifies CASSFRRLAGPNEQFL.

This clonotype was observed a handful of times. The gene calls are TRBV12-3 or TRBV12-4 and TRBJ2-7; D perhaps matches TRBD1 (6 bases). This CDR3 spans 14 amino acids. Trimming took off 6 bases at V and 0 bases at J, with 12 bases between the two ends. The CDR3 sequence is CASRITGSSYEQYF. In nucleotides, the CDR3 is TGTGCCAGCAGAATTACAGGGAGCTCCTACGAGCAGTACTTC.

The chain joins TRBV5-1 to TRBJ2-7; no definite D call. Per the germline V gene, CDR1 is SGHRS and CDR2 is YFSETQ. V lost 3 bases and J lost 2, with 12 bases in between. This CDR3 comprises 14 residues. For the CDR3, the DNA is TGCGCCAGCAGCTCCCAGCAAGGACCCTACGAGCAGTACTTC. This encodes CASSSQQGPYEQYF.

The J gene is TRBJ1-4, the V gene TRBV7-2, with D uncertain. Trimming removed 8 bases at V and 8 bases at J, with 12 bases between. The CDR3 extends over 12 amino acids. CDR1 SGHTA and CDR2 FQGNSA come from the germline V gene. The CDR3, as DNA: TGTGCCAGCGGAGACCAGTGGGAAAAACTGTTTTTT. Protein product: CASGDQWEKLFF.

This clonotype was detected only a few times. The V call is TRBV6-6, the J call TRBJ1-5; D is uncertain. The germline gives CDR1 MNHNY, CDR2 SVGAGI (reference sequence). This CDR3 region has 15 residues. Trimming took 5 bases from V and 0 from J, leaving 11 bases between them. CDR3 residues: CASSEGDHSNQPQHF. The DNA for the CDR3 is TGTGCCAGCAGTGAGGGAGACCATAGCAATCAGCCCCAGCATTTT.

This clonotype was counted many times. This chain uses TRBV7-2 with TRBJ1-2; D might be TRBD1 (5 bases). Trimming took off 1 base at V and 0 bases at J, with 9 bases between the two ends. There are 15 residues in the CDR3. Germline V gene data show CDR1 as SGHTA and CDR2 as FQGNSA. In DNA, the CDR3 is TGTGCCAGCAGCTTAGAGATGGGACCTAACTATGGCTACACCTTC. It yields the protein CASSLEMGPNYGYTF.

This clonotype was observed many times. This chain uses TRBV28 with TRBJ1-6; no clear D. CDR1 is MDHEN, CDR2 SYDVKM, per germline. The V end was cut by 3 bases, the J end by 6 bases, with 9 bases between. This CDR3 region has 14 residues. In DNA form, the CDR3 reads TGTGCCAGCAGTTTCGTAAAGGGTAATTCACCCCTCCACTTT. This gives the protein CASSFVKGNSPLHF.

The chain couples TRBV6-6 to TRBJ1-2; unclear D gene. The V gene's germline CDR1 is MNHNY and CDR2 SVGAGI (reference sequence). The CDR3 contains 15 residues. Deletions cut 0 bases from V and 5 bases from J, with 13 bases between. In DNA, the CDR3 is TGTGCCAGCAGTTACTCGAGTCGGGCACCGTATGGCTACACCTTC. This sequence encodes CASSYSSRAPYGYTF.

This clonotype has only a few counts. The rearrangement uses TRBV28 and TRBJ2-1; no definite D call. This CDR3 spans 11 amino acids. The germline V gene encodes CDR1 MDHEN and CDR2 SYDVKM. Between the trimmed V and J ends, which lost 6 bases and 6 bases, there was a span of 6 bases. Written as DNA, the CDR3 is TGTGCCAGCAGCCAAGTCAATGAGCAGTTCTTC. This encodes CASSQVNEQFF.

The chain uses TRBV27 and TRBJ1-3, with D maybe TRBD1 (5 bases). The CDR3 covers 14 residues. Germline CDR1 and CDR2: MNHEY and SMNVEV (reference sequence). Trimming took 5 bases from V and 0 from J, leaving 8 bases between them. The CDR3 nucleotides are TGTGCCAGCAGTGTAAGGGGCTCTGGAAACACCATATATTTT. Translated, it gives CASSVRGSGNTIYF.

V gene TRBV20-1 combines with J gene TRBJ2-1; D unclear. Trimming pared 0 bases from V and 4 bases from J, leaving 13 bases between. The CDR3 loop spans 15 amino acids. The germline gives CDR1 DFQATT, CDR2 SNEGSKA (reference sequence). The CDR3 DNA sequence: TGCAGTGCTAGAGATATATCCTCGCAGTACAATGAGCAGTTCTTC. Its translation is CSARDISSQYNEQFF.

This clonotype was recorded only once. V is TRBV27 and J is TRBJ2-5, with D possibly called TRBD1 or TRBD2 (6 bases each). This CDR3 contains 16 residues. The germline V gene encodes CDR1 MNHEY and CDR2 SMNVEV (reference sequence). The V end was cut by 5 bases, the J end by 2 bases, with 18 bases between. CDR3 protein: CASSTRRGAAQETQYF. CDR3 nucleotides: TGTGCCAGCAGTACCCGGAGGGGGGCAGCTCAAGAGACCCAGTACTTC.

In its sample, this clonotype was seen a few times. The V and J genes are TRBV6-1 and TRBJ1-2, with a tentative D call TRBD1 (5 bases). Germline lookup yields CDR1 MNHNS and CDR2 SASEGT. V lost 4 bases to trimming and J lost 5 bases, with 11 bases between them. CDR3 length equals 13 residues. For the CDR3, the DNA is TGTGCCAGCAGTGGGGCAGGGTCGTATGGCTACACCTTC. Its protein is CASSGAGSYGYTF.

This clonotype appeared a few times. This chain uses TRBV19 with TRBJ2-3; D call uncertain. Germline assignment: CDR1 LNHDA and CDR2 SQIVND (reference sequence). The CDR3 runs to 16 residues. Trimming pared 7 bases from V and 0 bases from J, leaving 17 bases between. The CDR3 loop reads CASTLLGRASTDTQYF. The CDR3 DNA is TGTGCCAGTACCCTACTTGGTCGGGCAAGCACAGATACGCAGTATTTT.

This clonotype was counted a few times. The J gene is TRBJ1-2, the V gene TRBV20-1; possibly TRBD1 for D (5 bases). This CDR3 is built from 11 residues. Germline CDR1 reads DFQATT; CDR2 reads SNEGSKA (reference sequence). Trimming took off 3 bases at V and 3 bases at J, with 5 bases between the two ends. The CDR3 region is CSASRDYGYTF. The CDR3 DNA sequence: TGCAGTGCTAGCAGGGACTATGGCTACACCTTC.

This clonotype was picked up a small number of times. The CDR3 loop reads CASSLRQNYGYTF. The CDR3 DNA follows: TGTGCCAGCAGTTTAAGACAGAACTATGGCTACACCTTC. This chain joins TRBV28 and TRBJ1-2; D is perhaps TRBD1 (5 bases). This CDR3 is built from 13 residues. The V and J ends lost 2 bases and 2 bases respectively, with 6 bases between them. The germline V gene encodes CDR1 MDHEN and CDR2 SYDVKM.

The count of this clonotype is one. This chain joins TRBV5-8 and TRBJ1-1; 7 bases agree with TRBD1. Germline trimming cut 3 bases from V and 4 bases from J; bases unmatched to any gene: 9. Germline CDR1 is SGHTS and CDR2 is YDEGEE. The CDR3 contains 15 residues. The CDR3 protein is CASSSYDRAGTEAFF. CDR3 nucleotide sequence: TGTGCCAGCAGCTCGTACGACAGGGCGGGCACTGAAGCTTTCTTT.

The J gene is TRBJ1-2, the V gene TRBV11-2; D is undetermined. V shed 9 bases and J shed 2 bases, with 10 bases lying between them. The length of the CDR3 is 12 residues. The germline gives CDR1 SGHAT, CDR2 FQNNGV. The CDR3 DNA reads as TGTGCCAGAAGCCCCCGGAACTATGGCTACACCTTC. Amino acid sequence: CARSPRNYGYTF.

The sample holds a few counts of this clonotype. The J gene is TRBJ1-6, the V gene TRBV12-3 or TRBV12-4; a possible D gene is TRBD1 (5 bases). V gave up 2 bases and J gave up 12 bases, with 11 bases separating them. The CDR3 sequence is 13 residues long. The CDR3 DNA is TGTGCCAGCAGTTTACAGGGTCCCATACCCCTCCACTTT. This translates into CASSLQGPIPLHF.

The genes are TRBV19 and TRBJ1-2, with D tentatively TRBD1 (5 bases). CDR1 is LNHDA, CDR2 SQIVND, per germline (reference sequence). The CDR3 length is 13 residues. V lost 5 bases to trimming and J lost 9 bases, with 16 bases between them. The CDR3 is CASSRTGTYCYTF. The CDR3 nucleotides are TGTGCCAGTAGTCGTACAGGCACTTATTGCTACACCTTC.